Shown below are 4 T cell receptor beta chains from a single sample sequenced in a study of circulating and synovial CD4+ cells in juvenile arthritis. Only in-frame clones appear in the TCRdb table, and some are missing; sequencing was by immunoSEQ multiplex PCR. The sample includes some 35,000 clones, 90% to 95% seen only once; the top ten take roughly 0.7%. Input material: CD4+ T cells from blood. These receptors came from a human donor with juvenile idiopathic arthritis.

This clone was seen only once. V gene TRBV7-3 combines with J gene TRBJ2-3; 13 nucleotides line up with TRBD2. Germline trimming cut 2 bases from V and 6 bases from J; bases unmatched to any gene: 2. The CDR3 loop spans 15 amino acids. Germline lookup yields CDR1 SGHTA and CDR2 FQGTGA. DNA for the CDR3: TGTGCCAGCAGCTTAGGACTAGCGGGGGCGGATACGCAGTATTTT. Amino acid sequence: CASSLGLAGADTQYF.

J is TRBJ2-3 and V is TRBV5-4, with D perhaps TRBD2 (6 bases). V dropped 2 bases and J dropped 6 bases, with 10 bases sitting between them. The CDR3 is 13 amino acids. Germline assignment: CDR1 SGHNT and CDR2 YYREEE (reference sequence). The CDR3 bases are TGTGCCAGCAGCTTTTATGGAGGGGATACGCAGTATTTT. Translated, it gives CASSFYGGDTQYF.

The genes are TRBV27 and TRBJ1-5, with a weak D call TRBD1 (5 bases). Germline CDR1 reads MNHEY; CDR2 reads SMNVEV (reference sequence). The CDR3 consists of 15 residues. V lost 3 bases, J lost 1 base, and 10 bases lay in between. CDR3 sequence reads: CASSFRGGSNQPQHF. The DNA for the CDR3 is TGTGCCAGCAGTTTCCGGGGGGGAAGCAATCAGCCCCAGCATTTT.

The chain employs TRBV4-2 and TRBJ2-2; 12 nucleotides agree with TRBD2. The CDR3 has 20 residues. CDR1 and CDR2 (germline): LGHNA, YNFKEQ. V was clipped by 0 bases and J by 6 bases; unmatched bases: 14. CDR3 coding DNA: TGTGCCAGCAGCCAAGAAGGGCCTAGCGGGGGGGCCCTCGGGCCCGGGGAGCTGTTTTTT. Protein sequence: CASSQEGPSGGALGPGELFF.